This is a list of T cell receptor beta chains from one sample in a study of OX40 agonist ivuxolimab in advanced cancers. TCRdb's table, derived via immunoSEQ multiplex PCR, lists solely in-frame clones and lacks some. The table lists approximately 50,000 clones, about 90% of them singletons. Sequences were derived from CD4+ or CD8+ T cells sorted from blood, sampled in a trial of the OX40 agonist ivuxolimab. These receptors were collected from an adult with an advanced solid tumor such as melanoma, head and neck, liver or kidney cancer. The conserved cysteine and the conserved F or W are not part of the CDR3 here. The D gene is left open where the match is weak. The size of a clone is reported for some rows only, either as once, few or many, or as a class for expanded clones.

cdr3_aa v_call d_call clone_size j_call
ASSFGGNYGYT TRBV28 . few TRBJ1-2
ASSAGGLTYNEQF TRBV25-1 . . TRBJ2-1
ASSLTATSTDTQY TRBV5-1 . . TRBJ2-3
AWSSGRAGEQF TRBV30 TRBD2 . TRBJ2-1
ASSLAHDQPQH TRBV7-9 . medium-sized TRBJ1-5
ASSAQSGTGGKTQY TRBV4-1 TRBD1 . TRBJ2-5
ASRSMEEETQY TRBV5-4 . . TRBJ2-5
ASSPRAVQGAYEQY TRBV7-2 TRBD1 . TRBJ2-7
ASSLGQGPGEQF TRBV7-9 TRBD1 . TRBJ2-1
ASSPQTGGRTDTQY TRBV7-3 TRBD1 once TRBJ2-3
ASSLASGRITDTQY TRBV7-2 TRBD2 . TRBJ2-3
ASSLGTLNQPQH TRBV7-6 . few TRBJ1-5
ASSQARGGAGDTQY TRBV4-2 . . TRBJ2-3
ASSLYGVAADTQY TRBV5-6 . . TRBJ2-3
ASSVTGGNQPQH TRBV19 TRBD1 . TRBJ1-5
AWSVLGLAAYNEQF TRBV30 TRBD2 . TRBJ2-1
ASRGDSNTGELF TRBV2 . . TRBJ2-2
SVSGLAGLYEQY TRBV29-1 TRBD2 . TRBJ2-7
ASSKGGQSETQY TRBV21-1 . few TRBJ2-5
ASRPGQGSHEQY TRBV27 TRBD1 . TRBJ2-7
ASSSSLGNQPQH TRBV7-8 . . TRBJ1-5